This T cell receptor beta chain appears in the sequencing data of a study of CD8 T cells in Susac syndrome. High-throughput TCR beta sequencing covered peripheral CD8+ and CD4+ T cells. An amount of RNA that ranged from roughly 0.45 to 1 ug was reverse transcribed with random hexamers. TCRdb ran MiXCR on the immunoSEQ multiplex PCR reads and lists one entry per CDR3 protein. The sample holds about 150,000 distinct CDR3 sequences; about 95% are singletons and the top ten take 0.15%. The receptor's source is a human donor with multiple sclerosis. The sample comprised CD8+ T cells from PBMCs.

The CDR3 region has the DNA TGTGCCAGCAGCTTAGTCAAGGGAAATGAGCAGTTCTTC. Translated, it gives CASSLVKGNEQFF. The chain combines TRBV11-2 with TRBJ2-1; D gene ambiguous. The ends were cut back, 1 base at V and 7 bases at J, with 8 bases in the middle. The germline gives CDR1 SGHAT, CDR2 FQNNGV. The CDR3 spans 13 residues.